Reported below is one T cell receptor beta chain. These data belong to a study of cytomegalovirus exposure and HLA in healthy donors. CDR1 is SEHNR, CDR2 FQNEAQ, per germline (reference sequence). Germline trimming cut 4 bases from V and 5 bases from J; bases unmatched to any gene: 16. The CDR3 has 18 amino acids. In the PCR, 60 Vbeta and 13 Jbeta primers were used. Per the authors' pipeline: Later work found 65 million to 100 million unique TCR beta chains, with 9.5 million to 12 million shared. Sequencing used immunoSEQ multiplex PCR; TCRdb keeps in-frame clones, though not all of them. V, J and clone size derive from that table, while D and trimming were established from the DNA sequence. The data show fewer than 150,000 clones, with around three quarters seen just once and around 4.8% held by the top ten.

Sequencing used PBMCs. The rearrangement links TRBV7-9 to TRBJ2-1; 8 nucleotides match TRBD1. The origin of this receptor is a man aged 25-45 years in good health. CDR3 in amino acids: CASSSKANRGASHNEQFF. In DNA form, the CDR3 reads TGTGCCAGCAGCTCCAAGGCAAACAGGGGGGCATCACACAATGAGCAGTTCTTC.